The 23 T cell receptor beta chains below come from one sample, sequenced in a study of neurological immune-mediated disorders. Using its own MiXCR run on the 5' RACE reads, TCRdb lists one record per CDR3 protein. The table includes roughly 62,000 distinct CDR3 sequences, around 4.7% detected once. The sequenced material came from PBMCs. The source of these receptors is a woman in her 50s with multiple sclerosis.

This clonotype was picked up many times. J is TRBJ2-3 and V is TRBV7-8, with TRBD2 matching over 8 bases. Germline CDR1 reads SGHVS; CDR2 reads FQNEAQ. The CDR3 has 16 amino acids. The V and J ends lost 1 base and 2 bases, in that order; junction bases with no gene match: 5. The CDR3 is CASSLVGGGTTDTQYF. The CDR3 DNA reads as TGTGCCAGCAGCTTAGTTGGCGGGGGGACCACAGATACGCAGTATTTT.

J is TRBJ2-7 and V is TRBV25-1; D might be TRBD2 (6 bases). The CDR3 contains 13 residues. Germline-derived CDR1 and CDR2 are MGHDK and SYGVNS. Trimming pared 4 bases from V and 7 bases from J, leaving 14 bases between. The CDR3 loop is CASSGERGWEQYF. The CDR3 DNA sequence: TGTGCCAGCAGTGGAGAACGGGGGTGGGAGCAGTACTTC.

This clonotype was counted many times. The V gene is TRBV29-1, the J gene TRBJ1-6; D is unresolved. The CDR3 runs 13 residues. Trimming took off 5 bases at V and 7 bases at J, with 12 bases between the two ends. CDR1 SQVTM and CDR2 ANQGSEA come from the germline V gene. The CDR3 DNA follows: TGCAGCGTTAGAGGGCAGGTGAATTCACCCCTCCACTTT. It translates to CSVRGQVNSPLHF.

The table lists this clonotype with many counts. V usage is TRBV3-1 and J usage is TRBJ1-1; D gene unclear. Trimming took 2 bases from V and 1 from J, leaving 11 bases between them. There are 15 residues in the CDR3. Germline lookup yields CDR1 LGHDT and CDR2 YNNKEL (reference sequence). CDR3 nucleotides: TGTGCCAGCAGCCAAAAGAGGGAATGGAACACTGAAGCTTTCTTT. Its protein product is CASSQKREWNTEAFF.

Ten or more counts support this clonotype. The chain links TRBV7-2 to TRBJ2-5; 11 nucleotides agree with TRBD2. Per germline, CDR1 SGHTA and CDR2 FQGNSA. The CDR3 loop spans 15 amino acids. V was clipped by 1 base and J by 5 bases; unmatched bases: 3. CDR3 loop: CASSLVSGGAETQYF. The CDR3 DNA sequence: TGTGCCAGCAGCTTAGTTAGCGGGGGGGCGGAGACCCAGTACTTC.

V usage is TRBV10-3 and J usage is TRBJ2-2; a weak D match, TRBD1 (6 bases). Germline loops: CDR1 ENHRY, CDR2 SYGVKD. CDR3 length: 13 amino acids. V was shortened by 11 bases and J by 6 bases, with 16 bases between the two germline ends. The CDR3, as DNA: TGTGCCGCCTTACAGGGAACGGCCGGGGAGCTGTTTTTT. Translation: CAALQGTAGELFF.

This clonotype was seen ten or more times. V and J are TRBV7-9 and TRBJ1-2; possible D gene TRBD1, 6 bases. The germline V and J ends were trimmed by 5 bases and 3 bases, with 10 bases remaining between them. The CDR3 length is 13 residues. Germline assignment: CDR1 SEHNR and CDR2 FQNEAQ (reference sequence). The CDR3 region is CASSPGVDYGYTF. CDR3 DNA sequence: TGTGCCAGCAGCCCAGGGGTTGACTATGGCTACACCTTC. Full variable domain (missing parts from reference TRBV7-9 and TRBJ1-2): DTGVSQNPRHKITKRGQNVTFRCDPISEHNRLYWYRQTLGQGPEFLTYFQNEAQLEKSRLLSDRFSAERPKGSFSTLEIQRTEQGDSAMYLCASSPGVDYGYTFGSGTRLTVV.

The chain couples TRBV5-1 to TRBJ2-5; TRBD2 matches at 7 bases. The CDR3 is 15 amino acids. From germline, CDR1 is SGHRS and CDR2 YFSETQ. Losses at the gene ends were 0 bases for V and 2 bases for J; bases not matched to a gene: 4. The CDR3 reads CASSLVTGGQETQYF. CDR3 in DNA: TGCGCCAGCAGCTTGGTAACGGGGGGTCAAGAGACCCAGTACTTC.

Only a few counts were recorded for this clonotype. This could be a read error, since a much larger clone is one nucleotide away. No conserved phenylalanine or tryptophan ends this CDR3, so it is likely a read error. The chain has TRBV28 and TRBJ2-3; TRBD1 might be the D (5 bases). The CDR3 has 15 residues. CDR1 is MDHEN, CDR2 SYDVKM, per germline. V gave up 1 base and J gave up 4 bases, with 12 bases separating them. This CDR3 reads CASSLLGEEADTQYC. The CDR3 DNA is TGTGCCAGCAGTTTATTAGGGGAAGAAGCAGATACGCAGTATTGT.

In this sample, this clonotype turned up many times. The V gene is TRBV28, the J gene TRBJ2-2; unclear D gene. The CDR3 has 14 residues. The V and J ends lost 7 bases and 3 bases respectively, with 12 bases between them. The germline gives CDR1 MDHEN, CDR2 SYDVKM. The CDR3 DNA follows: TGTGCCAGCACCCCCCCTGGGGACACCGGGGAGCTGTTTTTT. It is translated as CASTPPGDTGELFF.

This clonotype appeared many times. This sequence joins TRBV12-3 or TRBV12-4 and TRBJ2-3; D might be TRBD1 (6 bases). V gave up 6 bases and J gave up 6 bases, with 22 bases separating them. The CDR3 totals 16 residues. CDR3 loop: CASSRGQGIVADTQYF. The CDR3 nucleotides read TGTGCCAGCAGCCGCGGCCAGGGGATCGTAGCGGATACGCAGTATTTT.

This clonotype has ten or more counts. The rearrangement uses TRBV20-1 and TRBJ2-5; D gene uncertain. Germline CDR1 is DFQATT and CDR2 is SNEGSKA (reference sequence). Trimming took off 3 bases at V and 2 bases at J, with 13 bases between the two ends. This CDR3 contains 14 residues. The DNA for the CDR3 is TGCAGTGCTAGCCTGGTTGGGCAACAAGAGACCCAGTACTTC. Protein: CSASLVGQQETQYF.

On this clonotype: A read error is possible here, since a much larger clone lies one base away. This chain links TRBV24-1 with TRBJ2-3; D tentatively fits TRBD1 or TRBD2 (5 bases each). With 3 bases removed from V and 6 bases from J, the gap between germline ends came to 21 bases. Germline CDR1 reads KGHDR; CDR2 reads SFDVKD. The CDR3 runs to 17 residues. CDR3 sequence reads: CATSDVTGRDNWDTQYF. The CDR3 DNA sequence: TGTGCCACCAGTGATGTTACGGGACGGGATAACTGGGATACGCAGTATTTT.

This clonotype was seen many times. The V and J genes are TRBV14 and TRBJ1-6; D is ambiguous. Germline lookup yields CDR1 SGHDN and CDR2 FVKESK. Trimming removed 4 bases from V and 4 bases from J, with 17 bases in between. The CDR3 has 17 amino acids. Written as DNA, the CDR3 is TGTGCCAGCAGCCCCGATTTTAAGAAGGGATATAATTCACCCCTCCACTTT. Its protein is CASSPDFKKGYNSPLHF.

This clonotype was detected ten times or more. The V and J genes are TRBV20-1 and TRBJ2-5; D is unresolved. Trimming removed 0 bases at V and 4 bases at J, with 9 bases between. Germline V gives CDR1 DFQATT, CDR2 SNEGSKA (reference sequence). This CDR3 has 13 amino acids. CDR3 sequence reads: CSARDGGRETQYF. The CDR3 bases are TGCAGTGCTAGAGACGGCGGACGAGAGACCCAGTACTTC.

This clonotype was counted between two and nine times. The V gene is TRBV7-9, the J gene TRBJ1-1; possibly TRBD1 for D (6 bases). The CDR3 covers 12 residues. The V and J ends lost 4 bases and 8 bases respectively, with 11 bases between them. CDR1 and CDR2 from the germline V gene are SEHNR and FQNEAQ (reference sequence). In DNA form, the CDR3 reads TGTGCCAGCAGCTCTTCTGACAGGGAAGCTTTCTTT. It is translated as CASSSSDREAFF.

This clonotype was seen a handful of times. This chain links TRBV5-1 with TRBJ1-5, with 11 bases matching TRBD1. Germline V gene sequence: CDR1 SGHRS, CDR2 YFSETQ. Trimming removed 4 bases from V and 5 bases from J; junction bases left unmatched: 8. The CDR3 totals 16 residues. The CDR3 sequence is CASSAGTGGGYQPQHF. The CDR3, as DNA: TGCGCCAGCAGCGCCGGGACAGGGGGTGGGTATCAGCCCCAGCATTTT.

This clonotype was counted ten times or more. The rearrangement joins TRBV15 to TRBJ2-1; TRBD1 matches 7 bases. The germline gives CDR1 LNHNV, CDR2 YYDKDF (reference sequence). The CDR3 covers 13 residues. The J segment lost 8 bases and the V segment lost 4 bases, leaving 5 bases of the junction unmatched. The CDR3 region has the DNA TGTGCCACCAGCATAGGGGGCCAGGATGAGCAGTTCTTC. As protein: CATSIGGQDEQFF.

This clonotype came up many times. The V gene is TRBV28, the J gene TRBJ2-2, with D possibly TRBD1 on 5 matching bases. V was trimmed by 5 bases and J by 7 bases, leaving 14 bases between them. The CDR3 runs 14 residues. Looked up from germline, CDR1 is MDHEN and CDR2 is SYDVKM. In DNA, the CDR3 is TGTGCCAGCAGTCCGACACAGGAGAGCGGGGAGCTGTTTTTT. Residues: CASSPTQESGELFF.

In its sample, this clonotype was seen a few times. This chain joins TRBV7-2 and TRBJ2-7; the match to TRBD2 covers 9 bases. Germline trimming cut 6 bases from V and 2 bases from J; bases unmatched to any gene: 8. The CDR3 extends over 15 amino acids. CDR1 is SGHTA and CDR2 is FQGNSA in the germline V gene. CDR3 sequence reads: CASSPTSGGTYEQYF. As DNA, the CDR3 is TGTGCCAGCAGTCCGACTAGCGGCGGAACCTACGAGCAGTACTTC.

In this sample, this clonotype turned up many times. Here the CDR3 DNA reads TGTGCCAGCAGCTTAGCATCGAGATCTAGCACAGATACGCAGTATTTT. Translation gives CASSLASRSSTDTQYF. This chain connects TRBV7-8 to TRBJ2-3; D gene uncertain. Germline assignment: CDR1 SGHVS and CDR2 FQNEAQ. The V end was cut by 0 bases, the J end by 0 bases, with 10 bases between. The CDR3 loop spans 16 amino acids.

This clonotype was recorded many times. The chain links TRBV27 to TRBJ2-3; the D is unclear. Germline CDR1 is MNHEY and CDR2 is SMNVEV (reference sequence). The ends were cut back, 3 bases at V and 0 bases at J, with 4 bases in the middle. The CDR3 loop spans 13 amino acids. The DNA for the CDR3 is TGTGCCAGCAGTTTGGCTAGCACAGATACGCAGTATTTT. Translating gives CASSLASTDTQYF.

This clonotype occurred many times. The V call is TRBV15, the J call TRBJ1-6; TRBD1 agrees at 8 bases. Looked up from germline, CDR1 is LNHNV and CDR2 is YYDKDF (reference sequence). There are 17 residues in the CDR3. The ends lost 0 bases at V and 6 bases at J; junction bases unmatched: 7. The CDR3 DNA reads TGTGCCACCAGCAGAGACACGGGACAGGCGGGTAATTCACCCCTCCACTTT. This translates into CATSRDTGQAGNSPLHF.